Listed here are 20 T cell receptor beta chains from one sample, sequenced in a study of blood T cell repertoires in COVID-19. Clones were read by immunoSEQ multiplex PCR, and TCRdb kept only the in-frame ones, dropping some. The sample shows some 120,000 clones, approximately 82% of them seen only once. The sequenced sample was peripheral blood. These receptors came from a man between 70 and 80 years old with active or convalescent COVID-19.

V usage is TRBV6-6 and J usage is TRBJ1-1, with D tentatively TRBD1 (6 bases). The CDR3 contains 15 residues. With 2 bases removed from V and 3 bases from J, the gap between germline ends came to 13 bases. Germline-derived CDR1 and CDR2 are MNHNY and SVGAGI (reference sequence). CDR3 region: CASSYGGASYTEAFF. In nucleotides, the CDR3 is TGTGCCAGCAGTTACGGGGGGGCGTCCTACACTGAAGCTTTCTTT.

This chain joins TRBV2 and TRBJ2-7; 9 positions agree with TRBD2. The germline gives CDR1 SNHLY, CDR2 FYNNEI. With 6 bases clipped from V and 6 bases from J, the junction kept 9 bases outside the gene matches. The CDR3 totals 14 residues. This CDR3 reads CASSAGTSSTEQYF. The DNA for the CDR3 is TGTGCCAGCAGCGCCGGGACTAGCTCTACCGAGCAGTACTTC.

In its sample, this clone was seen many times. The chain combines TRBV5-1 with TRBJ1-2, with unresolved D. CDR1 and CDR2 from the germline V gene are SGHRS and YFSETQ. The length of the CDR3 is 15 residues. The germline V and J ends were trimmed by 0 bases and 0 bases, with 9 bases remaining between them. In nucleotides, the CDR3 is TGCGCCAGCAGCTTGGAAATCCCAGCTAACTATGGCTACACCTTC. Amino acids: CASSLEIPANYGYTF.

This rearrangement joins TRBV19 to TRBJ2-2; the match to TRBD2 covers 13 bases. The trim removed 7 bases at V and 5 bases at J, leaving 13 bases unmatched. This CDR3 is 18 amino acids long. Germline loops: CDR1 LNHDA, CDR2 SQIVND (reference sequence). CDR3 sequence reads: CASTVGQGLAGTTGELFF. The CDR3 DNA follows: TGTGCCAGTACTGTGGGACAGGGACTAGCGGGGACTACCGGGGAGCTGTTTTTT.

This chain uses TRBV12-3 or TRBV12-4 with TRBJ1-1, with TRBD1 as a possible D gene (6 bases). The V end was cut by 6 bases, the J end by 11 bases, with 16 bases between. The CDR3 is 12 amino acids. CDR3 bases: TGTGCCAGCAGGACACAGGGCCGAGGGGCTTTCTTT. Translated: CASRTQGRGAFF.

This clone was seen a few times. The chain joins TRBV6-6 to TRBJ1-5; D unresolved. Trimming pared 5 bases from V and 5 bases from J, leaving 7 bases between. Germline lookup yields CDR1 MNHNY and CDR2 SVGAGI (reference sequence). This CDR3 is built from 12 residues. CDR3 amino acids: CASSPQYQPQHF. The CDR3 nucleotides read TGTGCCAGCAGTCCACAGTATCAGCCCCAGCATTTT.

The chain has TRBV27 and TRBJ1-5, with 7 bases fitting TRBD1. The junction had 4 bases not matched to a gene; V was cut back by 2 bases and J by 3 bases. Looked up from germline, CDR1 is MNHEY and CDR2 is SMNVEV (reference sequence). This CDR3 region has 15 residues. CDR3 in amino acids: CASSLQGEVNQPQHF. The CDR3, as DNA: TGTGCCAGCAGTTTACAGGGGGAGGTCAATCAGCCCCAGCATTTT.

J is TRBJ2-3 and V is TRBV4-2, with D perhaps matching TRBD2 (5 bases). The V gene lost 0 bases and the J gene lost 4 bases, with 14 bases spanning the gap. The CDR3 spans 16 residues. Germline V gene sequence: CDR1 LGHNA, CDR2 YNFKEQ. This chain's CDR3 is CASSQDGRAGADTQYF. The CDR3 DNA reads as TGTGCCAGCAGCCAAGATGGGCGGGCTGGGGCAGATACGCAGTATTTT.

This clone has just one count. The chain is built from TRBV20-1 and TRBJ1-2; 8 positions agree with TRBD1. J was trimmed by 8 bases and V by 6 bases; bases with no gene match: 5. This CDR3 comprises 11 residues. Germline V gene data show CDR1 as DFQATT and CDR2 as SNEGSKA (reference sequence). The CDR3 loop is CSATTGDGYTF. DNA for the CDR3: TGCAGTGCCACGACAGGGGACGGCTACACCTTC.

This clone was picked up a small number of times. The chain uses TRBV19 and TRBJ2-7; 9 positions match TRBD2. J lost 0 bases, V lost 5 bases, and 14 bases had no gene match. CDR1 and CDR2 from the germline V gene are LNHDA and SQIVND (reference sequence). This CDR3 region has 18 residues. The CDR3 here is CASSPSGRLAGTSYEQYF. CDR3 nucleotide sequence: TGTGCCAGTAGTCCCTCCGGCCGCCTAGCGGGGACCTCCTACGAGCAGTACTTC. Using reference TRBV19 and TRBJ2-7 for the parts outside the CDR3, the full variable domain is DGGITQSPKYLFRKEGQNVTLSCEQNLNHDAMYWYRQDPGQGLRLIYYSQIVNDFQKGDIAEGYSVSREKKESFPLTVTSAQKNPTAFYLCASSPSGRLAGTSYEQYFGPGTRLTVT.

The chain combines TRBV2 with TRBJ2-5, with 7 bases fitting TRBD1. The germline V gene has CDR1 SNHLY and CDR2 FYNNEI. The CDR3 extends over 14 amino acids. Unmatched junction bases numbered 6, after V lost 4 bases and J lost 4 bases. This CDR3 is CASSADRVRETQYF. The CDR3 DNA follows: TGTGCCAGCAGTGCTGACAGGGTGAGAGAGACCCAGTACTTC.

In this sample, this clone turned up a few times. The chain is built from TRBV10-3 and TRBJ2-3, with D tentatively TRBD2 (6 bases). The CDR3 runs 17 residues. V dropped 7 bases and J dropped 2 bases, with 22 bases sitting between them. CDR1 ENHRY and CDR2 SYGVKD come from the germline V gene. The DNA for the CDR3 is TGTGCCATCACGGCAGGGAGGCGGCCTACCCCCACAGATACGCAGTATTTT. It is translated as CAITAGRRPTPTDTQYF.

This clone came up a few times. The genes are TRBV9 and TRBJ2-3; 10 nucleotides align to TRBD1. CDR1 and CDR2 from the germline V gene are SGDLS and YYNGEE. The length of the CDR3 is 16 residues. V was pared by 4 bases and J by 3 bases, with 8 bases of the junction left unmatched. CDR3 sequence reads: CASSTRQGARTDTQYF. The CDR3 region has the DNA TGTGCCAGCAGCACCAGACAGGGGGCGCGTACAGATACGCAGTATTTT.

In this sample, this clone turned up a few times. The chain carries TRBV2 and TRBJ2-2; D may be TRBD2 (5 bases). Germline loops: CDR1 SNHLY, CDR2 FYNNEI. Trimming cost V 4 bases and J 1 base, with 10 bases left between them. CDR3 length equals 15 residues. CDR3 sequence: CASSVQRMNTGELFF. The CDR3 region has the DNA TGTGCCAGCAGTGTTCAGCGGATGAACACCGGGGAGCTGTTTTTT.

V usage is TRBV5-8 and J usage is TRBJ1-5, with D possibly being TRBD1 (5 bases). Germline assignment: CDR1 SGHTS and CDR2 YDEGEE. The CDR3 covers 14 residues. Trimming removed 0 bases at V and 5 bases at J, with 9 bases between. The DNA of the CDR3 is TGTGCCAGCAGCTTGGAGTCAGGGTATCAGCCCCAGCATTTT. Translation: CASSLESGYQPQHF.

The chain is built from TRBV30 and TRBJ1-4; D is ambiguous. The V gene's germline CDR1 is GTSNPN and CDR2 SVGIG (reference sequence). The CDR3 is 14 amino acids. The ends were cut back, 0 bases at V and 4 bases at J, with 9 bases in the middle. This CDR3 reads CAWSVKLVNEKLFF. In DNA form, the CDR3 reads TGTGCCTGGAGTGTAAAGCTGGTTAATGAAAAACTGTTTTTT. Complete variable domain (other parts from reference TRBV30 and TRBJ1-4): SQTIHQWPATLVQPVGSPLSLECTVEGTSNPNLYWYRQAAGRGLQLLFYSVGIGQISSEVPQNLSASRPQDRQFILSSKKLLLSDSGFYLCAWSVKLVNEKLFFGSGTQLSVL.

CDR3 loop: CASASGSYNEQFF. CDR3 sequence (DNA): TGTGCCAGCGCTAGCGGATCCTACAATGAGCAGTTCTTC. The V and J genes are TRBV7-3 and TRBJ2-1; 7 bases align to TRBD2. Germline-derived CDR1 and CDR2 are SGHTA and FQGTGA. V dropped 8 bases and J dropped 1; count of bases not matched to a gene: 2. The CDR3 contains 13 residues.

The gene calls are TRBV4-2 and TRBJ1-1; a weak D match, TRBD1 (5 bases). CDR1 LGHNA and CDR2 YNFKEQ come from the germline V gene. Between the trimmed V and J ends, which lost 1 base and 2 bases, there was a span of 14 bases. This CDR3 has 16 residues. Here the CDR3 DNA reads TGTGCCAGCAGCCAAGGCGGGGCGGGTGTAAACACTGAAGCTTTCTTT. Translated: CASSQGGAGVNTEAFF.

V gene TRBV5-1 combines with J gene TRBJ1-4; D might be TRBD1 (6 bases). Trimming left V 4 bases short and J 5 bases short, with 12 bases between. This CDR3 spans 14 amino acids. Germline CDR1 SGHRS, CDR2 YFSETQ. The CDR3 loop reads CASSTGQHNEKLFF. CDR3 DNA sequence: TGCGCCAGCAGCACCGGACAGCACAATGAAAAACTGTTTTTT.

The chain couples TRBV4-1 to TRBJ2-1; the match to TRBD1 covers 11 bases. Looked up from germline, CDR1 is MGHRA and CDR2 is YSYEKL. The CDR3 runs to 15 residues. Germline trimming cut 4 bases from V and 8 bases from J; bases unmatched to any gene: 7. CDR3 nucleotide sequence: TGCGCCAGCAGCCGCACCGGGACAGGGGGTGATGAGCAGTTCTTC. Translation: CASSRTGTGGDEQFF.